This TCR beta chain appears in the sequencing data of a study of shared clonotypes between healthy human individuals. Study overall: Per donor, CD8 memory used one plate, CD8 naive used two, CD4 memory used three and CD4 naive used three.

The study's findings and limits: As a rule, naive subsets had a larger estimated richness than memory subsets.

Sequencing was performed with immunoSEQ multiplex PCR; in TCRdb, only in-frame clones are kept and a portion is missing. The data show about 2.1 million clones, roughly 95% seen once. The naive CD8 subset, CD45RO-negative cells positively selected for CCR7, excluded terminally differentiated effector memory CD45RA+ cells. Concerning this clone: Antigen: not known.

Germline V gene data show CDR1 as SNHLY and CDR2 as FYNNEI. This CDR3 comprises 15 residues. V lost 5 bases to trimming and J lost 3 bases, with 14 bases between them. The TCR originated in a man aged 18 to 35 in good health. Some clones in this sample may be carry-over from other donors' samples. The chain has TRBV2 and TRBJ1-5; no clear D. Sequencing was performed on naive CD8+ T cells from PBMCs. In DNA, the CDR3 is TGTGCCAGCAGTCCCGACTCAGGACCCAATCAGCCCCAGCATTTT. Translation gives CASSPDSGPNQPQHF.